Sequencing of this T cell receptor (beta chain) was carried out in a study of cytomegalovirus exposure and HLA in healthy donors. The CDR3 is made up of 12 amino acids. The V and J ends lost 3 bases and 1 base respectively, with 6 bases between them. CDR1 and CDR2 (germline): SQVTM, ANQGSEA. Researchers ran the PCR with 60 Vbeta and 13 Jbeta primers. Produced via immunoSEQ multiplex PCR; TCRdb's table is partial and in-frame only. The table records about 120,000 clones, 78% of them present only once. The V call is TRBV29-1, the J call TRBJ1-2; D is unclear. The source material was PBMCs. The clonotype originates from a woman in her twenties or thirties in good health and CMV-seropositive. This chain's CDR3 is CSVDSFNYGYTF. In DNA form, the CDR3 reads TGCAGCGTTGATTCTTTTAACTATGGCTACACCTTC.